One T cell receptor beta chain is described in this entry. What this receptor recognizes is not known. One base away there is no much larger clone; base qualities are not given. The data are from a study of technical replicates of blood from several donors listed by TCRdb under 2017. Via the germline V gene, CDR1 is MDHEN and CDR2 SYDVKM. The germline V end is reduced by 6 bases and the J end by 8 bases; junction bases left unmatched: 5. Including the terminal cysteine and phenylalanine, the CDR3 comprises 13 residues. Only the CDR3 portion is preserved as DNA: 39 bases, with reading frame beginning at the first base. Libraries were made using the immunoSEQ multiplex PCR assay. The source is immuneACCESS, and TCRdb retained only in-frame sequences with V and J called. Part of the clones is not carried over; for the studies checked, unresolved V genes explain less than half of this, and the remainder is unexplained. This sample gives 12,000 or so clones in total; approximately 86% of them show up just once. About an eighth of the sample is held by the ten biggest clonotypes.

The TCR comes from a human donor in good health. Sequenced sample: PBMCs. The rearranged chain carries TRBV28 and TRBJ2-1; the central 9 bases match TRBD1. In nucleotides, the sequence is TGTGCCAGCAGCCCGGGACAGGGTGATGAGCAGTTCTTC. Its translation reads: CASSPGQGDEQFF.